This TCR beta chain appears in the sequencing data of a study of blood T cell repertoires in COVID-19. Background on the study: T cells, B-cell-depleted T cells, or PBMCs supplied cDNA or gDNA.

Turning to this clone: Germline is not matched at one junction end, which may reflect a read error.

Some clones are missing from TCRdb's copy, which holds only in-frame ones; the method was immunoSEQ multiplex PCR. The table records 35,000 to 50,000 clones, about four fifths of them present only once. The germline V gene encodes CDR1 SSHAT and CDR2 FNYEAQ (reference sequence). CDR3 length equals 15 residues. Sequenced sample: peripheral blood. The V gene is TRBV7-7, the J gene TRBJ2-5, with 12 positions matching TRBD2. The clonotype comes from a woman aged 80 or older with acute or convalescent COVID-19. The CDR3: CASSLGLAGQETQYF. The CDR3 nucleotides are TGTGCTAGCAGCCTAGGACTAGCGGGGCAAGAGACCCAGTACTTC.